Presented here are 4 T cell receptor beta chains from one specimen sequenced in a study of shared clonotypes between healthy human individuals. Assay: immunoSEQ multiplex PCR; the TCRdb copy retains only in-frame clones and omits some. The data show around 2,100,000 clones, around 96% seen once. In the naive CD8 group, cells lacked CD45RO and were positively selected for CCR7, so terminally differentiated effector memory CD45RA+ cells were left out. The sample comprised naive CD8+ T cells sorted from blood. The receptor source for this set is a man aged 18 to 30 in good health.

J is TRBJ2-2 and V is TRBV28; D may be TRBD1 (5 bases). The CDR3 is made up of 15 amino acids. Trimming shortened V by 3 bases and J by 2 bases, and 10 bases separated the two germline ends. Germline CDR1 and CDR2: MDHEN and SYDVKM. The CDR3 is CASSLRQFNTGELFF. CDR3 nucleotides: TGTGCCAGCAGTTTGCGACAGTTTAACACCGGGGAGCTGTTTTTT.

CDR3 bases: TGTGCCAGCATCCTGACAGGCCTGGGGGGAGTATACGAGCAGTACTTC. Translation gives CASILTGLGGVYEQYF. The chain combines TRBV7-9 with TRBJ2-7, with D perhaps assigned TRBD1 or TRBD2 (6 bases each). Trimming took 7 bases from V and 4 from J, leaving 23 bases between them. This CDR3 is 16 amino acids long. Germline V gene lookup returns CDR1 SEHNR and CDR2 FQNEAQ (reference sequence).

This clone was counted a single time. The V and J genes are TRBV18 and TRBJ2-1; D is undetermined. V was shortened by 2 bases and J by 0 bases, with 8 bases between the two germline ends. There are 15 residues in the CDR3. The germline gives CDR1 KGHSH, CDR2 LQKENI. CDR3 sequence reads: CASSPGRSSYNEQFF. CDR3 sequence (DNA): TGTGCCAGCTCACCAGGCAGAAGCTCCTACAATGAGCAGTTCTTC.

The rearrangement links TRBV10-3 to TRBJ2-7; D unresolved. Trimming stripped 6 bases from V and 4 bases from J, with 16 bases between. CDR3 length equals 14 residues. In germline, CDR1 is ENHRY, CDR2 SYGVKD. In DNA, the CDR3 is TGTGCCATCAGCCGCCATGACGCAGTTTACGAGCAGTACTTC. It specifies CAISRHDAVYEQYF.